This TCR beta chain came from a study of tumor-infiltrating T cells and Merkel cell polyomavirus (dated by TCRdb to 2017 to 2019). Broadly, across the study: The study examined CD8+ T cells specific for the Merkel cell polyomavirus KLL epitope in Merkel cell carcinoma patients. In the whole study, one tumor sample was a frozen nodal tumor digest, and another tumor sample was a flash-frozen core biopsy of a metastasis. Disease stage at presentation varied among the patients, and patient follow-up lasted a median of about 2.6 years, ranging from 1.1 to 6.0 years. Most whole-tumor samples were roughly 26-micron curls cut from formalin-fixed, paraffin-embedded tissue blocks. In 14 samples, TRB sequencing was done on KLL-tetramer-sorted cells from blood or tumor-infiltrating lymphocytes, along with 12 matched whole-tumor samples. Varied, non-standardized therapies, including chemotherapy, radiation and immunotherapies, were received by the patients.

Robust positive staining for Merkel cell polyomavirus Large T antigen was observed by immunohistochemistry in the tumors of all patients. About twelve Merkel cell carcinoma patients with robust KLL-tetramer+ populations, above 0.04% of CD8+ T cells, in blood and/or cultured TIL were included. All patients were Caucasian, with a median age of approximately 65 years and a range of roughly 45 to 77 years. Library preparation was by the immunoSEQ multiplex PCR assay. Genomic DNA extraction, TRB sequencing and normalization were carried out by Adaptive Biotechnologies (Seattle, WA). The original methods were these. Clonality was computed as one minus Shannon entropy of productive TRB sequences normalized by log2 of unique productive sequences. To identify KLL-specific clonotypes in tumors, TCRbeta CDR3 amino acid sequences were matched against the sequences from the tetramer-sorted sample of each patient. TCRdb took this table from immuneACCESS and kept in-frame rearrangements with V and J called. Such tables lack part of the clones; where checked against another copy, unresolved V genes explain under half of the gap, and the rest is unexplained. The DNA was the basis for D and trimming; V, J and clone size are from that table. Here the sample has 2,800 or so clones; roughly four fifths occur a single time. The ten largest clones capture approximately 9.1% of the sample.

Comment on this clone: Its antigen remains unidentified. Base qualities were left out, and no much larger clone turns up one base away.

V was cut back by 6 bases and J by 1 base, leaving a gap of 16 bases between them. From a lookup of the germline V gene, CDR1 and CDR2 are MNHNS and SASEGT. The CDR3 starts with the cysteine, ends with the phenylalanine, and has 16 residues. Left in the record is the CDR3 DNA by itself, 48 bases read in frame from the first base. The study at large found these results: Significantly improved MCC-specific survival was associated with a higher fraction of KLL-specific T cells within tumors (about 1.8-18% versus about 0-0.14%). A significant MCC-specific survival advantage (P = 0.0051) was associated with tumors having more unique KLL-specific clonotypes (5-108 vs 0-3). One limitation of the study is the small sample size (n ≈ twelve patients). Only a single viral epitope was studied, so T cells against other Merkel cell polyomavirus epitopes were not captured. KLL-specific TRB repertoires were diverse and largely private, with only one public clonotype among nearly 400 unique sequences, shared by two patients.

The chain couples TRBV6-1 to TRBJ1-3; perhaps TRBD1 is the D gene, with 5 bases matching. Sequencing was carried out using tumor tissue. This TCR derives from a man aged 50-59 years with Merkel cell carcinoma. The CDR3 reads CASRETGGGSGNTIYF. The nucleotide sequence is TGTGCCAGCAGAGAAACCGGGGGAGGTTCTGGAAACACCATATATTTT.